This is a list of T cell receptor beta chains from one sample in a study of early T cells in non-severe SARS-CoV-2 infection. Via MiXCR, TCRdb re-called the 5' RACE reads, giving one row per CDR3 protein. The data contain tens of thousands of distinct CDR3 sequences, roughly 13% of them seen just once; the ten biggest clones take up around 4.7%. The sequenced material came from whole blood. These receptors all come from an adult who was a healthcare worker with PCR-confirmed SARS-CoV-2 infection or an uninfected control (not recorded which). CDR3s include the opening cysteine and the closing phenylalanine or tryptophan. A D gene is named only where the DNA matches it firmly. Clone size is stated in some rows and not others, as once, few, many or a class when expanded.

cdr3_aa cdr3_nt j_call clone_size v_call d_call
CASSQAPYIGGSTEAFF TGCGCCAGCAGCCAAGCCCCCTACATTGGGGGCAGTACTGAAGCTTTCTTT TRBJ1-1 - TRBV4-1 -
CASSPEGPSGANVLTF TGTGCCAGCAGCCCCGAAGGACCTTCTGGGGCCAACGTCCTGACTTTC TRBJ2-6 - TRBV9 -
CASSLGRGQGHTEAFF TGTGCCAGCAGCTTAGGCCGGGGACAGGGTCACACTGAAGCTTTCTTT TRBJ1-1 - TRBV7-2 TRBD1
CSVGGRDTQYF TGCAGCGTTGGAGGAAGAGATACGCAGTATTTT TRBJ2-3 few TRBV29-1 -
CSVDARTYEQYF TGCAGCGTTGACGCGAGGACCTACGAGCAGTACTTC TRBJ2-7 once TRBV29-1 -
CASSWDRGYEQYF TGCGCCAGCAGTTGGGACAGGGGCTACGAGCAGTACTTC TRBJ2-7 - TRBV10-2 TRBD1
CASSGRSFRNTIYF TGTGCCAGCAGTGGAAGGAGCTTCCGAAACACCATATATTTT TRBJ1-3 - TRBV2 -
CASSQVTSINEQFF TGTGCCAGCAGCCAAGTGACTAGTATAAATGAGCAGTTCTTC TRBJ2-1 many TRBV3-1 -
CSAGTEAFF TGCAGTGCAGGGACAGAAGCTTTCTTT TRBJ1-1 few TRBV20-1 -
CASSLVPVQRGSYNEQFF TGTGCCAGCAGCTTAGTCCCGGTGCAACGGGGCTCCTACAATGAGCAGTTCTTC TRBJ2-1 many TRBV11-2 -
CASSSRTGNTEAFF TGTGCCAGCAGCTCCAGGACTGGGAACACTGAAGCTTTCTTT TRBJ1-1 many TRBV11-2 -
CASGLGRGEAFF TGTGCTAGTGGTTTGGGCAGGGGCGAAGCTTTCTTT TRBJ1-1 - TRBV12-5 -
CASSLTGRSYYEQYF TGTGCCAGCAGCTTAACCGGAAGGAGCTACTACGAGCAGTACTTC TRBJ2-7 many TRBV7-6 -
CSVLGQGYGYTF TGCAGCGTTCTGGGACAGGGCTACGGCTACACCTTC TRBJ1-2 many TRBV29-1 TRBD1
CASSNPRDRKEAAYSGANVLTF TGTGCCAGCAGCAACCCCCGGGACAGGAAAGAAGCTGCCTACTCTGGGGCCAACGTCCTGACTTTC TRBJ2-6 - TRBV21-1 -
CSVLAAGYEQYF TGCAGCGTGCTGGCAGCGGGGTACGAGCAGTACTTC TRBJ2-7 - TRBV29-1 TRBD2
CASSLSQEYNEQFF TGTGCCAGCAGCTTAAGCCAAGAATACAATGAGCAGTTCTTC TRBJ2-1 few TRBV11-2 -
CASSPYTGVGTEAFF TGTGCCAGCTCACCATACACAGGGGTGGGCACTGAAGCTTTCTTT TRBJ1-1 many TRBV18 TRBD1
CASKWLGTSYEQYF TGTGCCAGCAAGTGGCTCGGGACATCATACGAGCAGTACTTC TRBJ2-7 many TRBV12-3/TRBV12-4 -
CASSLGEFGANVLTF TGCGCCAGCAGCTTGGGGGAGTTTGGGGCCAACGTCCTGACTTTC TRBJ2-6 - TRBV5-1 -
CASSSRGTSGTGELFF TGTGCCAGCAGCTCCCGGGGGACCTCGGGGACCGGGGAGCTGTTTTTT TRBJ2-2 few TRBV7-2 -
CSVEPTYQETQYF TGCAGCGTTGAACCTACCTACCAAGAGACCCAGTACTTC TRBJ2-5 - TRBV29-1 -
CASTLDGNTGELFF TGTGCCAGCACCCTGGACGGGAACACCGGGGAGCTGTTTTTT TRBJ2-2 many TRBV7-2 -
CASRMGHEQYF TGTGCCAGCAGGATGGGCCACGAGCAGTACTTC TRBJ2-7 few TRBV6-1 -
CASGGTGTEAFF TGTGCCTCGGGGGGCACGGGCACTGAAGCTTTCTTT TRBJ1-1 - TRBV10-3 -
CASSLGGHNYGYTF TGTGCCAGCAGTTTAGGGGGACACAACTATGGCTACACCTTC TRBJ1-2 many TRBV12-3/TRBV12-4 -
CASSLGVVDTEAFF TGTGCCAGCAGCTTGGGAGTGGTTGACACTGAAGCTTTCTTT TRBJ1-1 few TRBV5-4 -
CASSLRAGWSGELFF TGTGCCAGCAGCTTGAGGGCAGGGTGGTCCGGGGAGCTGTTTTTT TRBJ2-2 few TRBV11-2 -
CASSAGERERQFF TGTGCCAGCAGCGCCGGGGAGAGGGAACGGCAGTTCTTC TRBJ2-1 - TRBV5-5 -
CSARGRVENTIYF TGCAGTGCTAGAGGCAGGGTGGAAAACACCATATATTTT TRBJ1-3 many TRBV20-1 -
CASSRSRASGQFF TGTGCCAGCAGCCGATCTAGGGCTAGCGGGCAGTTCTTC TRBJ2-1 few TRBV27 TRBD2
CASSLESGGSSYEQYF TGTGCCAGCAGCCTAGAATCAGGGGGGAGCTCCTACGAGCAGTACTTC TRBJ2-7 many TRBV11-2 -
CASTKRQQLAYEQYF TGTGCCAGCACCAAGAGGCAGCAGCTAGCCTACGAGCAGTACTTC TRBJ2-7 many TRBV5-6 -
CASNSVGGGKETQYF TGTGCCAGCAACTCAGTAGGCGGGGGGAAAGAGACCCAGTACTTC TRBJ2-5 few TRBV12-3/TRBV12-4 TRBD2
CASSFASQRGYTF TGTGCCAGCAGTTTCGCGAGTCAAAGAGGCTACACCTTC TRBJ1-2 - TRBV12-3/TRBV12-4 -
CASRVRDRSSGNTIYF TGTGCCAGCAGGGTCCGGGACAGATCCTCTGGAAACACCATATATTTT TRBJ1-3 few TRBV12-3/TRBV12-4 TRBD1
CSAGTGSYEQYF TGCAGTGCTGGGACAGGGTCCTACGAGCAGTACTTC TRBJ2-7 - TRBV20-1 TRBD1
CASMVGRSKSDTQYF TGTGCCAGCATGGTCGGGAGGTCAAAGTCAGATACGCAGTATTTT TRBJ2-3 many TRBV2 TRBD2
CASALGEGSEQYF TGTGCCAGCGCCCTAGGGGAGGGGAGTGAGCAGTACTTC TRBJ2-7 many TRBV13 TRBD2
CAWSVRGDTQYF TGTGCCTGGAGTGTACGGGGGGATACGCAGTATTTT TRBJ2-3 few TRBV30 -
CASSLRHYNSPLHF TGTGCCAGCAGTTTACGACACTATAATTCACCCCTCCACTTT TRBJ1-6 many TRBV27 -
CASSPGGTGSNEQFF TGTGCCAGTTCCCCTGGCGGGACAGGGAGTAATGAGCAGTTCTTC TRBJ2-1 many TRBV19 TRBD1
CASSFLDRGFEQFF TGTGCCAGCAGTTTTTTAGACAGGGGGTTTGAGCAGTTCTTC TRBJ2-1 - TRBV12-3/TRBV12-4 TRBD1
CSADTANGYTF TGCAGTGCTGATACAGCTAATGGCTACACCTTC TRBJ1-2 few TRBV20-1 -
CASSLAGAGANVLTF TGTGCCAGCAGTTTAGCGGGGGCTGGGGCCAACGTCCTGACTTTC TRBJ2-6 many TRBV12-3/TRBV12-4 -
CASTIDWGPEAFF TGTGCCAGCACCATCGACTGGGGACCTGAAGCTTTCTTT TRBJ1-1 many TRBV6-1 -
CASSESTQAVSTDTQYF TGCGCCAGCAGTGAGTCGACACAGGCGGTTAGCACAGATACGCAGTATTTT TRBJ2-3 - TRBV10-1 -
CASSFKYEQFF TGTGCCAGCAGCTTTAAATATGAGCAGTTCTTC TRBJ2-1 many TRBV7-9 -
CSARTSGRAETQYF TGCAGTGCTAGGACAAGTGGCCGGGCGGAGACCCAGTACTTC TRBJ2-5 - TRBV20-1 -
CASSFGTGGAQTQYF TGTGCCAGCAGTTTTGGGACAGGGGGCGCCCAGACCCAGTACTTC TRBJ2-5 many TRBV5-4 TRBD1
CASSQDPLRGGTEAFF TGCGCCAGCAGCCAAGATCCCCTCCGTGGAGGCACTGAAGCTTTCTTT TRBJ1-1 few TRBV4-3 -
CASSTIFGEQFF TGTGCCAGCAGTACTATTTTCGGTGAGCAGTTCTTC TRBJ2-1 many TRBV6-5 -